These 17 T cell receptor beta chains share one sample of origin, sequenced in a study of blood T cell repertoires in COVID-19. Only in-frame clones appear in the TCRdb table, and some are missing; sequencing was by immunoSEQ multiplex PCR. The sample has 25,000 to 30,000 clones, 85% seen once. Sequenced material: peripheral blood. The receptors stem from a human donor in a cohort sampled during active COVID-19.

CDR3 region: CASSVVGETQYF. For the CDR3, the DNA is TGTGCCAGCAGCGTAGTCGGAGAGACCCAGTACTTC. The chain carries TRBV9 and TRBJ2-5; D ambiguous. This CDR3 has 12 residues. CDR1 and CDR2 from the germline V gene are SGDLS and YYNGEE. Trimming took 0 bases from V and 4 from J, leaving 4 bases between them.

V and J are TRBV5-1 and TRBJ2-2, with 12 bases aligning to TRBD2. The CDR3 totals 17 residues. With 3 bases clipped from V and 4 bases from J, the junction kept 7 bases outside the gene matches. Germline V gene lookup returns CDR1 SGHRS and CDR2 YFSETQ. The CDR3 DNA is TGCGCCAGCAGCTCCCGGCCGACTAGCGGGGGCACCGGGGAGCTGTTTTTT. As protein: CASSSRPTSGGTGELFF.

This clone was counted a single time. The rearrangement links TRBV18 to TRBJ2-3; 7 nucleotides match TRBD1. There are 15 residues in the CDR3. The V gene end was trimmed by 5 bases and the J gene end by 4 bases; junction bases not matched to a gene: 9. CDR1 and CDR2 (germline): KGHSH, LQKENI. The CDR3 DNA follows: TGTGCCAGCTCAACCGGACAGGTGGGGGCAGATACGCAGTATTTT. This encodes CASSTGQVGADTQYF.

CDR3 bases: TGTGCCAGCAGCCAGGCCGTCCTCGAATTGGCTTTCTTT. Translating it yields CASSQAVLELAFF. The chain recombines TRBV3-1 (or the pseudogene TRBV3-2) with TRBJ1-1; D call uncertain. The CDR3 covers 13 residues. Germline CDR1 reads LGHDT; CDR2 reads YNNKEL (reference sequence). Trimming took 3 bases from V and 11 from J, leaving 16 bases between them.

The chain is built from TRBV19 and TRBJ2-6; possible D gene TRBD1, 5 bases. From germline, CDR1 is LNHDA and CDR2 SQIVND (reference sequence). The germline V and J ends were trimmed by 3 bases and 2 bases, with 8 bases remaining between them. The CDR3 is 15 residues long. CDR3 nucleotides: TGTGCCAGTAGTATTCCAGGGACTGGGGCCAACGTCCTGACTTTC. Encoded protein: CASSIPGTGANVLTF.

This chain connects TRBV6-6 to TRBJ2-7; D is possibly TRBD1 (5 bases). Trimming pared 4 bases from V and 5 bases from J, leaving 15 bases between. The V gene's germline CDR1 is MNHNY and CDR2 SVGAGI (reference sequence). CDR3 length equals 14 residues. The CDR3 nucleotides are TGTGCCAGCAGTTCCAACAGGAGACGCGACGAGCAGTACTTC. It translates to CASSSNRRRDEQYF.

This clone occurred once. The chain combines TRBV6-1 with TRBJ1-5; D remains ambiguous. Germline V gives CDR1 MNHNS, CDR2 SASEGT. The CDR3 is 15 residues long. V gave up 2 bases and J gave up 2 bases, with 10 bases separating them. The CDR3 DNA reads TGTGCCAGCAGTGAACGGCCCGGGGGCAATCAGCCCCAGCATTTT. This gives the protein CASSERPGGNQPQHF.

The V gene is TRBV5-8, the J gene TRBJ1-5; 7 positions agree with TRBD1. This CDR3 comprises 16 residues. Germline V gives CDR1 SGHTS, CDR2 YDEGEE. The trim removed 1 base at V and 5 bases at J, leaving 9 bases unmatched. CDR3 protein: CASSLIPDRADQPQHF. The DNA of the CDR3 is TGTGCCAGCAGCTTGATACCCGACAGGGCGGATCAGCCCCAGCATTTT.

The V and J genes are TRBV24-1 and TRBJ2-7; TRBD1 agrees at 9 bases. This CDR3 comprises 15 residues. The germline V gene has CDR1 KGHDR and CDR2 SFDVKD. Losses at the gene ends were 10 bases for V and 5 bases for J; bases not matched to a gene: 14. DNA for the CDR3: TGTGCCACTCTCCGTAACAGGGGGCTCTCTGACGAGCAGTACTTC. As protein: CATLRNRGLSDEQYF.

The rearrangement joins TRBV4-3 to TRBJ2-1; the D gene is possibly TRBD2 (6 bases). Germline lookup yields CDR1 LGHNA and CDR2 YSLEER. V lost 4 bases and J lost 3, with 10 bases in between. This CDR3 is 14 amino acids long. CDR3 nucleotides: TGCGCCAGCAGCCCTAGGCGGGGCTACAATGAGCAGTTCTTC. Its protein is CASSPRRGYNEQFF.

This CDR3 is CASKGNRGLSYEQYF. The DNA for the CDR3 is TGTGCCAGCAAAGGGAACAGGGGGCTCTCCTACGAGCAGTACTTC. The genes are TRBV6-5 and TRBJ2-7, with 9 bases identical to TRBD1. V trimming: 7 bases; J trimming: 0 bases; junction bases outside the gene matches: 7. Germline V gene lookup returns CDR1 MNHEY and CDR2 SVGAGI. This CDR3 comprises 15 residues.

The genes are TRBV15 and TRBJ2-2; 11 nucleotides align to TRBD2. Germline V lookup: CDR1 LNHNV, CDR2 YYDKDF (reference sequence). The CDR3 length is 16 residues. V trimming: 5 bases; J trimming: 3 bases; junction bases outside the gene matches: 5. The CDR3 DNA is TGTGCCACCAGCCAGGCGGGACTAGCGGACACCGGGGAGCTGTTTTTT. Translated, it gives CATSQAGLADTGELFF.

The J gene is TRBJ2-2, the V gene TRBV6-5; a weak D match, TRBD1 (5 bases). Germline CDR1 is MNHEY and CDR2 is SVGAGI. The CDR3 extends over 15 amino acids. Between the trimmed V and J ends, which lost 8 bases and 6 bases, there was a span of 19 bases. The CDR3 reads CASHFLTDYPGELFF. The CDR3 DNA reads TGTGCCAGCCACTTCCTGACAGATTACCCCGGGGAGCTGTTTTTT.

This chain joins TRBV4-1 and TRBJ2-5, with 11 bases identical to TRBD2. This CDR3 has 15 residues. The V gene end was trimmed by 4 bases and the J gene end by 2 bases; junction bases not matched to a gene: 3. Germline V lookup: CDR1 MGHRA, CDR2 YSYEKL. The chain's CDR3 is CASSLAGGGQETQYF. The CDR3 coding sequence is TGCGCCAGCAGCCTAGCGGGGGGGGGACAAGAGACCCAGTACTTC.

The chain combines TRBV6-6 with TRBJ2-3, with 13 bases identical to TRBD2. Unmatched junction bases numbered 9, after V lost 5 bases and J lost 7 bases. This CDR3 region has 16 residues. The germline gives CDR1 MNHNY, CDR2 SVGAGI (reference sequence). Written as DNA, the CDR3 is TGTGCCAGCAGTCCGCGACTAGCGGGGGGTCGGAATACGCAGTATTTT. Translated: CASSPRLAGGRNTQYF.

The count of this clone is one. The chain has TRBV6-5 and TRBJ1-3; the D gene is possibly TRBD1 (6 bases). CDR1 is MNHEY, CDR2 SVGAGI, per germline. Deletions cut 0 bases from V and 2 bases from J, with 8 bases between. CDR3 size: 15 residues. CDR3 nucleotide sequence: TGTGCCAGCAGTTACTCTCACAGGGCTGGAAACACCATATATTTT. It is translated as CASSYSHRAGNTIYF.

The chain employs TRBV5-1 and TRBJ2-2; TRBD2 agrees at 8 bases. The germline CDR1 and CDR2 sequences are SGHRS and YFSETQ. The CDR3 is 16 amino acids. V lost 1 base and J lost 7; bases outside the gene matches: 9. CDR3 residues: CASSLPLAGGVGELFF. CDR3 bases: TGCGCCAGCAGCTTGCCCCTGGCGGGGGGAGTCGGGGAGCTGTTTTTT.